This TCR beta chain was profiled in a study of HIV-infected patients and healthy controls (dated by TCRdb to 2013 to 2014). The study in broad terms: Whether deep TCR repertoire sequencing of small blood samples from HIV patients could capture immune perturbation and reconstitution was tested in the study. Summary of the overall study and its limitations: The study did not determine donor HLA types. Healthy control repertoires showed roughly threefold more distinct CDR3s and higher Shannon diversity than untreated HIV+ repertoires. Processing was restricted to sixteen HIV-infected individuals, which the authors judged to be a major constraint on the generalizability of the findings. Oligoclonality may be reflected in the significantly higher mean Gini indices of HIV-infected repertoires compared with controls. Eight alpha and eight beta V genes showed significantly different mean usage between HIV-infected patients and controls. Using whole blood restricted sequencing depth and prevented separating the dynamics of distinct T-cell subpopulations. Alpha-beta chain pairing was not determined in the samples. Differing numbers of distinct sequences in patients and controls hindered comparison, and size-matching assigned excessive weight to rare events in the HIV-infected data. The observed differences in diversity could not be explained by the slight differences in age and sex profiles between the study cohorts. Healthy controls shared more CDR3s between individuals than HIV+ patients, by Jaccard index and by count of highly shared sequences. MAIT cell alpha-chain CDR3s were found at high frequency in healthy controls but were severely depleted in HIV+ repertoires. HIV-associated CDR3s exhibited a significant reduction in frequency during therapy, whereas CMV-associated CDR3s exhibited no significant change, although the majority increased in frequency. Size-matched repertoire data did not replicate the apparent post-therapy recovery of the Gini index in HIV-infected patients.

Whole blood was used without cell fractionation, so the repertoire reflected all unsorted peripheral T cells. Ten uninfected healthy donors were sampled as controls, and about 40% of these ten donors were sampled twice approximately 3 months apart. For RNA extraction, roughly 2.5 ml of peripheral blood was collected into Tempus tubes. Residual genomic DNA was removed with the TURBO-DNase kit and globin mRNA was depleted with GLOBINclear. 450 to 500 ng RNA was reverse transcribed with SuperScript III using primers against the alpha and beta constant regions. Separate alpha and beta chain libraries were made by chain-specific third strand synthesis with multiplexing indices. The protocol used a single primer pair to amplify all rearrangements within a chain, which avoided primer bias, and attached molecular barcodes to each cDNA molecule. Purified cDNA was joined by T4 RNA Ligase 1 to a 5' RACE adapter carrying a random hexamer and the SP2 sequencing primer site. The authors primed second strand synthesis from the SP2 site with Phusion polymerase and used slow temperature ramps to favor optimal annealing. The 12-nucleotide barcode on each molecule comprised two random hexamer sequences, both introduced before amplification and concatenated. An amplification PCR of approximately 25 cycles with P5s and P7 primers came after a short first PCR that had added P5 and P7 adapter elements plus a second index. In total the libraries went through roughly 29 PCR cycles, after which the libraries were quantified on a Qubit, sized on a Bioanalyzer, and diluted to around 4 nM. Sequencing of the normalized libraries was done on an Illumina MiSeq using 2 x 250 paired-end kits. Into around 9.4 ul Tris-Cl, the reverse transcription reactions were eluted following cleanup on MinElute columns. Adapter ligations ran for over 20 hours at 16 degrees C and were afterwards cleaned with AMPure XP beads at a 1:1 ratio. The original pipeline was this. Demultiplexed FASTQ files were processed with a modified Decombinator by which V, J, insert and barcode information was output. Sequences that shared a barcode but differed from the dominant sequence were treated as errors and discarded, and barcodes were clustered at Levenshtein distance 3 and counted to estimate the original cDNA molecules. Downstream analyses used R packages ineq, vegan, igraph and RCytoscape, with IMGT nomenclature and CDR3 definitions. The authors computed V gene usage over distinct sequences and counted each TCR a single time to avoid skew from clonal expansion. Within a donor, similarity networks joined unique CDR3 amino acid sequences in every case where two of them were separated by a single Levenshtein edit. Published HIV-specific CDR3s (92 alpha, 702 beta) and CMV-specific CDR3s (fewer than 14 alpha, more than 250 beta) were assembled and queried against the repertoires. Random subsampling to size-matched repertoires demonstrated that the decreased diversity in patients did not result from their lower sequence numbers. TCRdb itself trimmed the public reads at Q25 with fastp, ran MiXCR and retained productive beta chains. Each entry is one CDR3 protein sequence, shown with its most common DNA and genes. The V and J calls shown here were made by TCRdb, not taken from the authors' results. The sample has tens of thousands of distinct CDR3 sequences on record, 8.5% to 9% of them singletons. The ten top clones hold under 5% of the sample.

This clonotype showed up many times. The antigen it recognizes is unknown. Nothing much larger sits one base from this clone, and base qualities are not available. The sequenced material came from blood. This sequence originates from an adult in good health.

The nucleotides read TGTGCCAGCAGCTTGATAGGAATAGCCGACAATGAGCAGTTCTTC. This is translated as CASSLIGIADNEQFF. The chain joins TRBV5-5 to TRBJ2-1, with the D gene call left open. According to the germline V gene (reference sequence), CDR1 reads SGHKS and CDR2 reads YYEKEE. Counted from cysteine to phenylalanine, this CDR3 has 15 amino acids. Solely the CDR3 DNA is kept, with 45 bases framed from the first base. V is reduced by 1 base and J by 5 bases, leaving a spacing of 13 bases between them.